This record covers a single T cell receptor (beta chain). This record belongs to a study of blood T cell repertoires in COVID-19. Study background: Collection of acute and convalescent COVID-19 samples took place in the United States, Italy and Spain. PBMCs, B-cell-depleted T cells, or T cells provided the cDNA or gDNA that made up the material.

V gave up 6 bases and J gave up 0 bases, with 16 bases separating them. This CDR3 spans 16 amino acids. Germline loops: CDR1 SGHRS, CDR2 YFSETQ. Original data processing: Estimated nucleated cell counts came from reference gene primer amplification. Measured with immunoSEQ multiplex PCR; TCRdb has only the in-frame clones, and not every one. V, J and clone size were drawn from that table, and D and trimming were deduced from the DNA. The sample has approximately 250,000 clones; around 86% are singletons. Sequenced sample: peripheral blood. This TCR derives from a man aged 35 to 55 with active or convalescent COVID-19. The chain recombines TRBV5-1 with TRBJ2-1, with D maybe TRBD2 (5 bases). CDR3 nucleotides: TGCGCCAGCACCGCCGAAACGGGAAACTCCTACAATGAGCAGTTCTTC. It translates to CASTAETGNSYNEQFF. Using reference TRBV5-1 and TRBJ2-1 for the parts outside the CDR3, the full variable domain is KAGVTQTPRYLIKTRGQQVTLSCSPISGHRSVSWYQQTPGQGLQFLFEYFSETQRNKGNFPGRFSGRQFSNSRSEMNVSTLELGDSALYLCASTAETGNSYNEQFFGPGTRLTVL.